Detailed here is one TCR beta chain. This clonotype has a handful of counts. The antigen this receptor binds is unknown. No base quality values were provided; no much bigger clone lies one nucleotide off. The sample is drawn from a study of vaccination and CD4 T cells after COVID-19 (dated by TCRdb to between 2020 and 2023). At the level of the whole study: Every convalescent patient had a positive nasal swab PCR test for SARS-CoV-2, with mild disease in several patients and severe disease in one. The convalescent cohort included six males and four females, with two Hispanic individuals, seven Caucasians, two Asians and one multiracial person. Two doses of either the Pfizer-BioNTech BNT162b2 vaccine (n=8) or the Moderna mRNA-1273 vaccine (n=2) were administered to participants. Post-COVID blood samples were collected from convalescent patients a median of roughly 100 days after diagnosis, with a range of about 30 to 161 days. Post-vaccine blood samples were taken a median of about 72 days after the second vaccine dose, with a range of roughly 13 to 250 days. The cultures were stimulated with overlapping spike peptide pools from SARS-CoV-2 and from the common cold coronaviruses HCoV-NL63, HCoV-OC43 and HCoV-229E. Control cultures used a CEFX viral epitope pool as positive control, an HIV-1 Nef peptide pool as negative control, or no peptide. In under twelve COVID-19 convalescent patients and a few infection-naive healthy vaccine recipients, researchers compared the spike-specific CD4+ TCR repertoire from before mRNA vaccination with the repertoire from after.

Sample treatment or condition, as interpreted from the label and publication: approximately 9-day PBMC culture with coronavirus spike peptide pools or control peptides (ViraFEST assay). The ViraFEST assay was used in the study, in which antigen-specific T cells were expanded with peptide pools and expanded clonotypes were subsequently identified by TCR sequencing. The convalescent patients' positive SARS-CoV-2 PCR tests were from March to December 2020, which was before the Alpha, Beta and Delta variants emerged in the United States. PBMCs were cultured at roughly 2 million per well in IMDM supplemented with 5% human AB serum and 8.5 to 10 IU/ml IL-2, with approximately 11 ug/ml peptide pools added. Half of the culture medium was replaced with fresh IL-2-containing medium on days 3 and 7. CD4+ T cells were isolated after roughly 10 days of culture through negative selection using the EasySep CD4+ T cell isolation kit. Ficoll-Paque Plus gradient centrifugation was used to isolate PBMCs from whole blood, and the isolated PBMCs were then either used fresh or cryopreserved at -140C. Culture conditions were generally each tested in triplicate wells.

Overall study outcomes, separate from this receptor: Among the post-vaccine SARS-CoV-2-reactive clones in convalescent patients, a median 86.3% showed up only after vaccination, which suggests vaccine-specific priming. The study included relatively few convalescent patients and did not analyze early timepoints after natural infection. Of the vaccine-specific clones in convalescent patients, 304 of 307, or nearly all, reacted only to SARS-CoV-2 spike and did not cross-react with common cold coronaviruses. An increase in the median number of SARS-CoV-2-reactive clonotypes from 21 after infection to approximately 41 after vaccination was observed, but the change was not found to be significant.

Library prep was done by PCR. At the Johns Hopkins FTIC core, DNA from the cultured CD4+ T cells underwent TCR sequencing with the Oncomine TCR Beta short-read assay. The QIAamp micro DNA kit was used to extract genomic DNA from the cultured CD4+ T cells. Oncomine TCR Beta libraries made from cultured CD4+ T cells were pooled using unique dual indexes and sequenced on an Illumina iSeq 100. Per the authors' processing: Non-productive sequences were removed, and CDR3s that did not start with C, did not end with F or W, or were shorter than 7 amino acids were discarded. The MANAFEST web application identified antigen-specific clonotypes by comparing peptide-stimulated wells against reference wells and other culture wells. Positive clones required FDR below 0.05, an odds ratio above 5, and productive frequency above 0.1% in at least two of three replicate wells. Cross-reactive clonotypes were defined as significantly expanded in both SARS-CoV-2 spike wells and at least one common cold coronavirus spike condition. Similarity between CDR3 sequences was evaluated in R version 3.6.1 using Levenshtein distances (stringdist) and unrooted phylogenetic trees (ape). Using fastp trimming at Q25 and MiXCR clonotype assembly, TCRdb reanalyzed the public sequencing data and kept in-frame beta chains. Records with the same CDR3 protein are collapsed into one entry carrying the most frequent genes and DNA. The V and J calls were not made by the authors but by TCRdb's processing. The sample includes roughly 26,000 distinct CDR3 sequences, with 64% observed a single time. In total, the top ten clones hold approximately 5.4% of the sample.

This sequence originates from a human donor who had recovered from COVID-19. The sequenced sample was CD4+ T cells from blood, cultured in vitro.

The CDR3 here reads CASSLGTWDEQFF. The nucleotide sequence is given as TGTGCCAGCAGTTTAGGGACCTGGGATGAGCAGTTCTTC. The chain uses TRBV27 and TRBJ2-1, with the D gene possibly TRBD1 or TRBD2, each one fitting 5 bases. In the germline V gene (reference sequence), CDR1 corresponds to MNHEY and CDR2 to SMNVEV. V sheds 2 bases and J sheds 8 bases, leaving 10 bases between their ends. Inclusive of the bounding cysteine and phenylalanine, the CDR3 is 13 residues long. The read is trimmed to its CDR3 DNA, 39 bases read in frame from base 1.